This T cell receptor beta chain was captured by sequencing in a study of T cell repertoires in cytomegalovirus infection. Across the study: HLA-B-restricted CMV epitopes that are well studied, plus recently identified HLA-C-restricted ones, were used by the study. An indication of both CMV infection and matching HLA type came from public TCR beta signatures.

Points on this clonotype: The antigen is unknown. A read error may produce the germline difference seen at one junction end.

Whole-study results and caveats: HLA-C-restricted CMV clonotypes gave the most frequent clonotype in two of eight donors.

TCRdb re-analysed the reads in MiXCR, keeping a single row per CDR3 protein. The table has hundreds of thousands of distinct CDR3 sequences, 32% seen once; the top ten hold roughly 12%. Germline CDR1 and CDR2: MNHNS and SASEGT. The CDR3 consists of 14 residues. The sequence was collected from a human donor in good health (CMV status not recorded). Some clones in this sample may be carry-over from other donors' samples. The material sequenced was cultured CD8+ T cells from PBMCs, taken from culture after CMV antigen stimulation. V gene TRBV6-1 combines with J gene TRBJ2-6; D remains unclear. CDR3 sequence (DNA): TGTGCCAGCAATGAAAACTCTGGGGCCAACGTCCTGACTTTC. It is translated as CASNENSGANVLTF.